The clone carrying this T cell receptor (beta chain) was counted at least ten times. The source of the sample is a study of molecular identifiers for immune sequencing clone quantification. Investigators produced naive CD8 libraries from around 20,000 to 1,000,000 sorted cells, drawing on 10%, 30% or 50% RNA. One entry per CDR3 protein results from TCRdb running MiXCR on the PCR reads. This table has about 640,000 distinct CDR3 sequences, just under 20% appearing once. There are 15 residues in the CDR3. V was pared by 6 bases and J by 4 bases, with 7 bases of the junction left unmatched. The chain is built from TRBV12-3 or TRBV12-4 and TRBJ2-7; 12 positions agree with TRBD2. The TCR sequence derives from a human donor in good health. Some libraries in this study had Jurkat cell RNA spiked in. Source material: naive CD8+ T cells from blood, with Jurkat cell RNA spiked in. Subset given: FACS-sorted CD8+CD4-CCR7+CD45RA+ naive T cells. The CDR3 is CASSPSGLAGYEQYF. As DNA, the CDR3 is TGTGCCAGCAGCCCATCGGGACTAGCGGGTTACGAGCAGTACTTC.